These 10 T cell receptor beta chains came from one sample sequenced in a study of blood T cells in healthy people across ages (dated by TCRdb to 2013 to 2016). Library prep was done by 5' RACE. Sequenced on an Illumina HiSeq 2500. A second about 7 to 12 cycle PCR used a sample-barcoded 5' primer and a J-beta primer mix. TCRdb ran its own pipeline on the public reads, namely fastp trimming at Q25 and MiXCR clone calling, and kept in-frame beta chains. Each CDR3 protein appears once, grouped with its most common genes and DNA. A total of about 670,000 distinct CDR3 sequences appear in this sample, roughly half of them only once. The top ten clones comprise about 13% of the sample. Material: blood. The source is a woman aged 80 or over in good health.

V gene TRBV16 combines with J gene TRBJ2-4; D is perhaps TRBD1 (6 bases). Near its end, the DNA agrees better with TRBJ2-7, so the J call may be wrong. Looked up from germline, CDR1 is KGHSY and CDR2 is FQNENV. The CDR3 length is 15 residues. CDR3 sequence reads: CASSQGRQGIDEQYF. The DNA for the CDR3 is TGTGCCAGCAGCCAAGGGCGGCAGGGGATTGACGAGCAGTACTTC.

Only a few counts were recorded for this clonotype. The gene calls are TRBV4-2 and TRBJ2-1; 10 positions agree with TRBD2. CDR3 length equals 16 residues. Per the germline V gene, CDR1 is LGHNA and CDR2 is YNFKEQ. The trim removed 3 bases at V and 2 bases at J, leaving 4 bases unmatched. CDR3 sequence: CASSHDLAGAYNEQFF. Written as DNA, the CDR3 is TGTGCCAGCAGCCATGATCTAGCGGGGGCCTACAATGAGCAGTTCTTC.

This clonotype was seen ten or more times. V gene TRBV27 combines with J gene TRBJ2-3, with D unclear. The CDR3 consists of 12 residues. Trimming cost V 6 bases and J 0 bases, with 4 bases left between them. In germline, CDR1 is MNHEY, CDR2 SMNVEV (reference sequence). The CDR3 loop reads CASRESTDTQYF. The CDR3, as DNA: TGTGCCAGCAGGGAAAGCACAGATACGCAGTATTTT.

The chain is built from TRBV18 and TRBJ1-1, with 9 nucleotides matching TRBD1. This CDR3 contains 13 residues. The junction had 3 bases not matched to a gene; V was cut back by 5 bases and J by 5 bases. The V gene's germline CDR1 is KGHSH and CDR2 LQKENI. The CDR3 DNA follows: TGTGCCAGCTCAGGGACAGGGCCTACTGAAGCTTTCTTT. This gives the protein CASSGTGPTEAFF.

The rearrangement links TRBV2 to TRBJ2-2; D might be TRBD1 or TRBD2, each matching 5 bases. The CDR3 contains 14 residues. With 6 bases removed from V and 1 base from J, the gap between germline ends came to 9 bases. Germline CDR1 is SNHLY and CDR2 is FYNNEI. Here the CDR3 reads CASRGRLNTGELFF. The CDR3 DNA reads as TGTGCCAGCAGGGGACGTCTGAACACCGGGGAGCTGTTTTTT.

There are many counts of this clonotype. The chain employs TRBV27 and TRBJ1-5; D unresolved. V shed 2 bases and J shed 6 bases, with 20 bases lying between them. The CDR3 is 17 residues long. Germline V gene data show CDR1 as MNHEY and CDR2 as SMNVEV (reference sequence). The CDR3 is CASSLEARVSRTQPQHF. The CDR3 region has the DNA TGTGCCAGCAGTTTAGAGGCAAGGGTCAGTCGGACTCAGCCCCAGCATTTT.

A remark on this clonotype: A much larger clonotype is one base distant, so this may be a read error. The gene calls are TRBV25-1 and TRBJ2-4, with D hard to call. The DNA end favors TRBJ2-7, so the J call may be wrong. Germline loops: CDR1 MGHDK, CDR2 SYGVNS. The CDR3 sequence is 15 residues long. CDR3 nucleotides: TGTGCCAGCAGCCACACAGAGTTGAGGCCCTACGAGCAGTACTTC. Its translation is CASSHTELRPYEQYF.

Regarding this clonotype: The junction shows a germline mismatch at one end, possibly a read error. The rearrangement links TRBV12-3 or TRBV12-4 to TRBJ2-3; 14 bases map to TRBD2. The CDR3 covers 17 residues. The CDR3 region has the DNA TGTACCAGCAGTTTCCGACTAGCGGGGGGGGCTAACGATACGCAGTATTTT. Translated: CTSSFRLAGGANDTQYF.

This clonotype was seen repeatedly, ten times or more. The chain combines TRBV12-3 or TRBV12-4 with TRBJ1-2; possibly TRBD1 for D (6 bases). The CDR3 has 10 residues. The V end was cut by 11 bases, the J end by 8 bases, with 12 bases between. The CDR3 DNA reads as TGTGCCTCAAGAGGGGGGGGCTACACCTTC. It encodes CASRGGGYTF.

This clonotype was observed a few times. The V call is TRBV12-3 or TRBV12-4, the J call TRBJ2-3; possibly TRBD1 or TRBD2 for D (5 bases each). Trimming shortened V by 1 base and J by 4 bases, and 6 bases separated the two germline ends. The length of the CDR3 is 13 residues. DNA for the CDR3: TGTGCCAGCAGTTTAGGGGACCCAGATACGCAGTATTTT. It specifies CASSLGDPDTQYF.